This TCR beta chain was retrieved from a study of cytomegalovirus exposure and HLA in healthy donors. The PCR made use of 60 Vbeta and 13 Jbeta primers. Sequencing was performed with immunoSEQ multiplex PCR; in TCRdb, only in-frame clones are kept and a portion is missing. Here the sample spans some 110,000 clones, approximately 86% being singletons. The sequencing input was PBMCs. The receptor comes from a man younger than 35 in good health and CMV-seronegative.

CDR3 residues: CASSQDLTGRGNTIYF. The CDR3 DNA follows: TGTGCCAGCAGCCAAGATTTGACAGGGCGTGGAAACACCATATATTTT. The chain is built from TRBV14 and TRBJ1-3, with 7 bases identical to TRBD1. Germline loops: CDR1 SGHDN, CDR2 FVKESK. J was trimmed by 3 bases and V by 0 bases; bases with no gene match: 5. There are 16 residues in the CDR3.